One and the same sample provided the 2 T cell receptor beta chains below, sequenced in a study of beta chain features in type 1 diabetes. Expressed TCRB transcripts were sequenced because the isolated RNA had all been reverse transcribed beforehand. The repertoire was sequenced with immunoSEQ multiplex PCR; TCRdb's copy has only in-frame clones and lacks some. The sample contains hundreds of thousands of clones, less than 20% of which appear only once. The sample consisted of naive CD4+ T cells from blood. The origin of the receptors is a young man in good health.

This clone was found a few times. This chain connects TRBV19 to TRBJ2-5; TRBD2 matches at 9 bases. With 3 bases clipped from V and 4 bases from J, the junction kept 6 bases outside the gene matches. Germline assignment: CDR1 LNHDA and CDR2 SQIVND (reference sequence). The CDR3 contains 15 residues. In nucleotides, the CDR3 is TGTGCCAGTAGTATCGGCGGGGGGGCCAGAGAGACCCAGTACTTC. This codes for CASSIGGGARETQYF.

This clone was seen only a few times. The chain couples TRBV23-1 to TRBJ1-6, with D perhaps matching TRBD1 (5 bases). TRBV23-1 is assigned to the ORF class and has an uncertain function. The V end lost 6 bases, the J end lost 8 bases, and 20 bases lay between the germline ends. CDR3 size: 16 residues. This CDR3 reads CASRRSAGSIDSPLHF. The CDR3 DNA reads TGCGCCAGCAGACGATCGGCAGGGTCTATAGATTCACCCCTCCACTTT.